This T cell receptor (beta chain) came from a study of blood T cell repertoires in COVID-19. The assay was immunoSEQ multiplex PCR, and TCRdb's table has in-frame clones only and misses some. The table has 85,000 to 100,000 clones, around 88% seen once. Germline V gives CDR1 SGHTA, CDR2 FQGNSA. This CDR3 has 15 amino acids. Trimming removed 1 base from V and 0 bases from J; junction bases left unmatched: 3. Seattle cases were enrolled at active infection and followed longitudinally. The sequence derives from an older woman with COVID-19, enrolled during active disease. The rearrangement links TRBV7-2 to TRBJ2-7; TRBD1 matches at 7 bases. The specimen sequenced was peripheral blood. The chain's CDR3 is CASSLGEGASYEQYF. The CDR3 nucleotides read TGTGCCAGCAGCTTAGGAGAGGGGGCCTCCTACGAGCAGTACTTC.